The next 8 T cell receptor beta chains were all read from a single sample in a study of control samples from healthy donors and cancer patients. The assay was immunoSEQ multiplex PCR, and TCRdb's table has in-frame clones only and misses some. This sample has under 150,000 clones, with 70% to 90% found just once. The sequencing input was blood. Receptors were obtained from a woman in her thirties in good health.

The chain carries TRBV30 and TRBJ1-4, with D uncertain. This CDR3 is built from 13 residues. Trimming took off 2 bases at V and 7 bases at J, with 11 bases between the two ends. The V gene's germline CDR1 is GTSNPN and CDR2 SVGIG (reference sequence). The CDR3 spells CAWSPGFREKLFF. The CDR3 coding sequence is TGTGCCTGGAGTCCGGGGTTCCGTGAAAAACTGTTTTTT.

This rearrangement joins TRBV2 to TRBJ1-5; D not resolved. CDR3 length: 14 residues. Germline CDR1 SNHLY, CDR2 FYNNEI. Trimming cost V 3 bases and J 1 base, with 7 bases left between them. In DNA form, the CDR3 reads TGTGCCAGCAGTGATCCCCGAAGCAATCAGCCCCAGCATTTT. Protein sequence: CASSDPRSNQPQHF.

V gene TRBV6-6 combines with J gene TRBJ2-7; possibly TRBD1 or TRBD2 for D (5 bases each). The V gene lost 5 bases and the J gene lost 2 bases, with 13 bases spanning the gap. This CDR3 has 14 amino acids. Germline V gene data show CDR1 as MNHNY and CDR2 as SVGAGI (reference sequence). CDR3 sequence reads: CASSSLQGPYEQYF. Here the CDR3 DNA reads TGTGCCAGCAGTAGCTTGCAGGGACCCTACGAGCAGTACTTC.

J is TRBJ2-7 and V is TRBV27; possibly TRBD2 for D (5 bases). Germline CDR1 and CDR2: MNHEY and SMNVEV (reference sequence). CDR3 length: 13 residues. Trimming left V 5 bases short and J 5 bases short, with 13 bases between. CDR3 sequence reads: CASSNQGRDEQYF. The DNA for the CDR3 is TGTGCCAGCAGTAACCAAGGGCGGGACGAGCAGTACTTC.

The chain has TRBV10-3 and TRBJ2-7, with TRBD2 matching 9 bases. Germline V gene data show CDR1 as ENHRY and CDR2 as SYGVKD. CDR3 length: 15 residues. With 6 bases clipped from V and 4 bases from J, the junction kept 10 bases outside the gene matches. This CDR3 is CAISPAIAGVYEQYF. CDR3 DNA: TGTGCCATCAGCCCCGCGATAGCGGGAGTTTACGAGCAGTACTTC.

The CDR3 region has the DNA TGTGCCAGCAGCTTGCAAGGAGATACGCAGTATTTT. It specifies CASSLQGDTQYF. The chain combines TRBV5-4 with TRBJ2-3; no definite D call. This CDR3 has 12 residues. Trimming took off 1 base at V and 5 bases at J, with 5 bases between the two ends. The germline gives CDR1 SGHNT, CDR2 YYREEE (reference sequence).

J is TRBJ2-7 and V is TRBV6-2 or TRBV6-3, with 14 bases identical to TRBD2. The CDR3 loop spans 20 amino acids. CDR1 and CDR2 (germline): MNHEY, SVGEGT. Trimming took 6 bases from V and 4 from J; bases not matched to a gene: 20. DNA for the CDR3: TGTGCCAGCAGCCCACGTCAAGGACTAGCGGGAGGACGGGCTTTATACGAGCAGTACTTC. Translation: CASSPRQGLAGGRALYEQYF.

This sequence joins TRBV7-2 and TRBJ1-2; D may be TRBD1 (6 bases). The CDR3 spans 14 residues. Germline values: CDR1 SGHTA, CDR2 FQGNSA. V shed 5 bases and J shed 9 bases, with 19 bases lying between them. CDR3 in amino acids: CASSPDRLLFSYTF. CDR3 nucleotide sequence: TGTGCCAGCAGCCCAGACAGGTTGTTGTTTAGCTACACCTTC.